These T cell receptor beta chains were read from a single sample in a study of response to subunit inactivated influenza vaccine. MiXCR was run by TCRdb on the RT-PCR reads, yielding one entry per CDR3 protein. The sample lists around 480,000 distinct CDR3 sequences; 16% were seen once. Here the sequenced sample was CD4+ T cells sorted from PBMCs, taken around 2 years after vaccination. All receptors come from a man aged 50 to 69 who received an inactivated influenza vaccine. The CDR3 runs from the conserved cysteine through the conserved F or W. The order of the fields is J gene, D gene, V gene, clone size, CDR3 protein, CDR3 DNA. A D gene is named only where the DNA matches it firmly. Clone size appears in some rows only: once, few, many, or a class for an expanded clone.

TRBJ2-7 | TRBD2 | TRBV6-1 | . | CASRGTSGRDDEQYF | TGTGCCAGCAGAGGGACTAGCGGGAGGGATGACGAGCAGTACTTC
TRBJ1-1 | . | TRBV4-3 | once | CASSQGGVRGAFF | TGCGCCAGCAGCCAAGGAGGGGTGCGGGGAGCTTTCTTT
TRBJ1-1 | TRBD1 | TRBV12-3/TRBV12-4 | few | CASGQGLNTEAFF | TGTGCCAGTGGACAGGGGTTGAACACTGAAGCTTTCTTT
TRBJ1-5 | . | TRBV30 | many | CACSAGSGNQPQHF | TGTGCCTGCTCGGCGGGTAGCGGCAATCAGCCCCAGCATTTT
TRBJ2-3 | TRBD2 | TRBV6-1 | . | CATRLAPSTDTQYF | TGTGCCACCCGACTAGCGCCTAGCACAGATACGCAGTATTTT
TRBJ2-1 | TRBD2 | TRBV5-1 | . | CASRGTSGSNEQFF | TGCGCCAGCAGAGGGACTAGCGGCAGCAATGAGCAGTTCTTC
TRBJ2-7 | TRBD1 | TRBV29-1 | . | CSASGQGGNEQYF | TGCAGCGCCTCAGGACAGGGGGGAAACGAGCAGTACTTC
TRBJ2-1 | TRBD2 | TRBV20-1 | . | CSARDPLASEQFF | TGCAGTGCTAGAGATCCACTAGCGAGTGAGCAGTTCTTC
TRBJ2-5 | . | TRBV20-1 | few | CSPLTQQETQYF | TGCAGCCCCCTAACCCAGCAAGAGACCCAGTACTTC
TRBJ1-4 | . | TRBV5-1 | . | CASSLEPNEKLFF | TGCGCCAGCAGCTTGGAGCCTAATGAAAAACTGTTTTTT
TRBJ1-1 | . | TRBV5-1 | . | CASSLTGLGDTEAFF | TGCGCCAGCAGCTTGACAGGACTAGGGGACACTGAAGCTTTCTTT
TRBJ2-4 | TRBD1 | TRBV6-2/TRBV6-3 | few | CASAGQGAIAKNIQYF | TGTGCCAGCGCGGGACAGGGGGCTATAGCCAAAAACATTCAGTACTTC
TRBJ2-3 | . | TRBV20-1 | . | CSASTGLTTDTQYF | TGCAGTGCTAGTACGGGACTCACCACAGATACGCAGTATTTT
TRBJ2-5 | . | TRBV5-1 | few | CASSPGMGDQETQYF | TGCGCCAGCAGCCCAGGGATGGGGGACCAAGAGACCCAGTACTTC
TRBJ1-6 | TRBD1 | TRBV2 | . | CASSNDRGSNSPLHF | TGTGCCAGCAGCAATGACAGGGGTAGTAATTCACCCCTCCACTTT
TRBJ2-5 | . | TRBV5-1 | . | CASSLFSGLRQETQYF | TGCGCCAGCAGCCTGTTCTCAGGGCTAAGGCAAGAGACCCAGTACTTC
TRBJ2-1 | TRBD1 | TRBV28 | few | CASRTGQGNYNEQFF | TGTGCCAGCAGGACGGGACAGGGTAACTACAATGAGCAGTTCTTC
TRBJ2-2 | TRBD1 | TRBV5-1 | many | CASSLTTGAATGELFF | TGCGCCAGCAGCTTGACCACAGGGGCCGCCACCGGGGAGCTGTTTTTT
TRBJ2-1 | . | TRBV5-1 | . | CASSFPRRDNEQFF | TGCGCCAGCAGCTTCCCACGGAGGGACAATGAGCAGTTCTTC
TRBJ2-5 | . | TRBV5-1 | . | CASSRGAGAQETQYF | TGCGCCAGCAGCCGTGGGGCGGGGGCCCAAGAGACCCAGTACTTC
TRBJ1-1 | . | TRBV28 | . | CASSLNLIAVMMNTEAFF | TGTGCCAGCAGTTTAAATCTCATCGCGGTCATGATGAACACTGAAGCTTTCTTT
TRBJ2-3 | TRBD2 | TRBV6-1 | few | CASKMARTSDGTDTQYF | TGTGCCAGCAAAATGGCCCGAACTAGCGACGGAACAGATACGCAGTATTTT
TRBJ1-2 | . | TRBV27 | . | CASSFGTGKTDYGYTF | TGTGCCAGCAGTTTTGGCACGGGAAAGACGGACTATGGCTACACCTTC
TRBJ2-7 | . | TRBV20-1 | . | CSAKQAEQYF | TGCAGTGCAAAACAAGCCGAGCAGTACTTC
TRBJ2-5 | . | TRBV7-2 | . | CASSSSWVAKETQYF | TGTGCCAGCAGCTCAAGTTGGGTAGCAAAAGAGACCCAGTACTTC
TRBJ2-7 | TRBD2 | TRBV4-1 | . | CASSQGWTSGREGQYF | TGCGCCAGCAGCCAAGGCTGGACTAGCGGGAGGGAGGGGCAGTACTTC
TRBJ2-3 | . | TRBV7-2 | . | CASSTPSGVTDTQYF | TGTGCCAGCAGCACCCCTTCCGGCGTAACAGATACGCAGTATTTT
TRBJ2-3 | . | TRBV29-1 | few | CSVEVGGRRSSTDTQYF | TGCAGCGTTGAAGTAGGGGGGAGGCGCTCTAGCACAGATACGCAGTATTTT
TRBJ2-3 | TRBD2 | TRBV12-3/TRBV12-4 | . | CASSFVAGSPDTQYF | TGTGCCAGCAGTTTCGTAGCGGGAAGCCCAGATACGCAGTATTTT
TRBJ2-5 | . | TRBV12-3/TRBV12-4 | . | CASSFGSMQTQYF | TGTGCCAGCAGTTTCGGCAGTATGCAGACCCAGTACTTC
TRBJ2-1 | . | TRBV5-5 | . | CASSPGLLCGNNEQFF | TGTGCCAGCAGCCCTGGCCTCCTCTGCGGGAACAATGAGCAGTTCTTC
TRBJ2-7 | TRBD1 | TRBV4-3 | few | CASSQASDRGSYEQYF | TGCGCCAGCAGCCAAGCTTCAGACAGGGGGTCCTACGAGCAGTACTTC
TRBJ1-1 | . | TRBV3-1 | . | CASTTSGRGTEAFF | TGTGCCAGCACCACGAGCGGAAGGGGCACTGAAGCTTTCTTT
TRBJ2-3 | TRBD2 | TRBV5-1 | . | CASSLATSGHTDTQYF | TGCGCCAGCAGCTTGGCCACTAGCGGCCACACAGATACGCAGTATTTT
TRBJ2-3 | . | TRBV5-5 | few | CASSLSTAAGSTDTQYF | TGTGCCAGCAGCTTGTCGACAGCGGCAGGGTCCACAGATACGCAGTATTTT
TRBJ2-3 | TRBD2 | TRBV2 | few | CASSPRTSGLTDTQYF | TGTGCCAGCAGTCCCCGGACTAGCGGACTCACAGATACGCAGTATTTT
TRBJ1-3 | . | TRBV12-3/TRBV12-4 | many | CASSTRRGRGKIGNTIYF | TGTGCCAGCAGTACAAGGCGAGGAAGGGGGAAGATTGGAAACACCATATATTTT
TRBJ1-1 | . | TRBV20-1 | few | CSASWGNTEAFF | TGCAGTGCTAGTTGGGGAAACACTGAAGCTTTCTTT
TRBJ2-7 | . | TRBV6-2/TRBV6-3 | . | CASRGTVSYEQYF | TGTGCCAGCCGTGGGACGGTTTCCTACGAGCAGTACTTC
TRBJ1-2 | . | TRBV5-1 | . | CASSLVIAGPGYGYTF | TGCGCCAGCAGCTTGGTTATTGCGGGGCCCGGCTATGGCTACACCTTC
TRBJ1-2 | . | TRBV20-1 | . | CSARRDLTYGYTF | TGCAGTGCTAGACGGGATCTAACCTATGGCTACACCTTC
TRBJ1-3 | TRBD1 | TRBV5-1 | few | CASSPGTGRGNTIYF | TGCGCCAGCAGCCCGGGGACAGGGCGTGGAAACACCATATATTTT
TRBJ2-3 | TRBD1 | TRBV14 | many | CASSPGTATDTQYF | TGTGCCAGCAGTCCGGGGACAGCCACAGATACGCAGTATTTT
TRBJ2-1 | TRBD1 | TRBV5-1 | many | CASSPGQGDSFEQFF | TGCGCCAGCAGCCCAGGACAGGGGGATTCATTTGAGCAGTTCTTC
TRBJ2-2 | . | TRBV6-2/TRBV6-3 | . | CASSYPGTWDTGELFF | TGTGCCAGCAGTTACCCGGGGACATGGGACACCGGGGAGCTGTTTTTT
TRBJ2-2 | . | TRBV12-3/TRBV12-4 | few | CASSELLGELFF | TGTGCCAGCAGTGAACTTTTGGGGGAGCTGTTTTTT
TRBJ1-1 | . | TRBV27 | many | CASSHGKNTEAFF | TGTGCCAGCAGTCACGGGAAGAACACTGAAGCTTTCTTT
TRBJ2-7 | TRBD2 | TRBV12-3/TRBV12-4 | many | CASGIAGGRNEQYF | TGTGCCAGCGGGATAGCGGGAGGGCGCAACGAGCAGTACTTC